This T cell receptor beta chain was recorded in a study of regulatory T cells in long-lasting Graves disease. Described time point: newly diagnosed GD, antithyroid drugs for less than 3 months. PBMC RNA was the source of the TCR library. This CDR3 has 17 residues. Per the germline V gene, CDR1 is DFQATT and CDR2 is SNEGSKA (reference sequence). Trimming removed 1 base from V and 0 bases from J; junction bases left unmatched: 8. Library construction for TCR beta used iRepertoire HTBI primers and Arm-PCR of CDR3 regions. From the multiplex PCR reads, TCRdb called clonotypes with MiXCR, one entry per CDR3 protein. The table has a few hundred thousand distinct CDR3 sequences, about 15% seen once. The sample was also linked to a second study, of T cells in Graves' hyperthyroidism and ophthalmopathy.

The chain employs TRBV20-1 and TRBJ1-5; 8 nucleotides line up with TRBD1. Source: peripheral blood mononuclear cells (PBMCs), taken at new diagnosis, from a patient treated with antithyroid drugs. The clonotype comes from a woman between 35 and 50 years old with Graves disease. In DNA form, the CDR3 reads TGCAGTGCTAGAGCGGGCAGGGGGCTTTATAGCAATCAGCCCCAGCATTTT. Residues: CSARAGRGLYSNQPQHF.